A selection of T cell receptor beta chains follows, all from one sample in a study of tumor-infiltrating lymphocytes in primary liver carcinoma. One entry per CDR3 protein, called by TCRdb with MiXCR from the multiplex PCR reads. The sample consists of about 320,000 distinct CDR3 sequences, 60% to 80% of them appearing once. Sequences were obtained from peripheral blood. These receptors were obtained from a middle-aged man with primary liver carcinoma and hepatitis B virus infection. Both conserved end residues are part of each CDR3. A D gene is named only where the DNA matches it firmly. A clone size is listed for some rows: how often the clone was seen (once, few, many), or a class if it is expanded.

CSVELPSTQQYF | TGCAGCGTTGAATTACCGTCGACACAGCAGTACTTC | many | TRBV29-1 | - | TRBJ2-7
CSVVNPGQGTEVFF | TGCAGCGTCGTAAATCCTGGACAGGGCACTGAAGTTTTCTTT | - | TRBV29-1 | TRBD1 | TRBJ1-1
CASSSGVAQETQYF | TGTGCCAGCAGCTCGGGAGTAGCCCAAGAGACCCAGTACTTC | many | TRBV7-9 | - | TRBJ2-5
CSVGAGWGMNTEAFF | TGCAGCGTCGGCGCAGGGTGGGGTATGAACACTGAAGCTTTCTTT | medium-sized | TRBV29-1 | - | TRBJ1-1
CATSDLGTGWETQYF | TGTGCCACCAGTGATTTAGGGACAGGGTGGGAGACCCAGTACTTC | - | TRBV24-1 | TRBD1 | TRBJ2-5
CANSLVPGGNQPQHF | TGCGCCAACAGCTTGGTTCCGGGCGGGAACCAGCCCCAGCATTTT | few | TRBV5-1 | - | TRBJ1-5
CASCEGGSGSYKQYF | TGCGCCAGCTGTGAGGGCGGGAGTGGAAGCTACAAGCAGTACTTC | - | TRBV10-1 | TRBD2 | TRBJ2-7
CASNYGPGTDTQYF | TGTGCCAGCAATTACGGACCGGGGACAGATACGCAGTATTTT | - | TRBV6-2/TRBV6-3 | - | TRBJ2-3
CASSLVSAPYEQYF | TGTGCCAGCAGCTTAGTTAGCGCGCCTTACGAGCAGTACTTC | - | TRBV7-9 | - | TRBJ2-7
CASSTGDYPNTGELFF | TGTGCCAGCAGCACTGGGGACTACCCTAACACCGGGGAGCTGTTTTTT | few | TRBV5-6 | TRBD2 | TRBJ2-2
CSAPGGSGPEQFF | TGCAGCGCTCCAGGTGGGTCTGGGCCCGAGCAGTTCTTC | many | TRBV29-1 | - | TRBJ2-1
CASSQQTAYHEQYF | TGTGCCAGCAGCCAACAAACGGCCTACCACGAGCAGTACTTC | - | TRBV6-1 | - | TRBJ2-7
CASSLAPGLVVNEQFF | TGTGCCAGCAGTTTAGCCCCGGGACTAGTGGTCAATGAGCAGTTCTTC | - | TRBV28 | TRBD2 | TRBJ2-1
CASSTRADTGELFF | TGTGCCAGCAGCACCCGGGCCGACACCGGGGAGCTGTTTTTT | - | TRBV5-4 | - | TRBJ2-2
CASNLDLAGIGDEQYF | TGCGCTAGCAACTTGGATTTGGCGGGAATCGGCGATGAGCAGTACTTC | - | TRBV5-6 | - | TRBJ2-7
CASSQTGGRLGGYTF | TGTGCCAGCAGCCAAACAGGGGGCCGTTTGGGAGGCTACACCTTC | - | TRBV5-4 | TRBD1 | TRBJ1-2
CANSLEWTSGMDEQFF | TGTGCCAACAGCTTAGAATGGACTAGCGGGATGGATGAGCAGTTCTTC | - | TRBV11-2 | TRBD2 | TRBJ2-1
CAISDGTPYSNKPQHF | TGTGCCATCAGTGACGGGACACCTTATAGCAATAAGCCCCAGCATTTT | - | TRBV10-3 | - | TRBJ1-5
CASSSATGQNTEAIF | TGTGCCAGCAGCTCAGCGACAGGCCAGAACACTGAAGCTATCTTT | - | TRBV4-2 | - | TRBJ1-1
CASSPGQGAHVEQFF | TGTGCCAGCAGCCCGGGACAGGGGGCGCATGTTGAGCAGTTCTTC | - | TRBV5-4 | TRBD1 | TRBJ2-1
CASSQGDVRSGSSYEQYF | TGTGCCAGCAGCCAAGGTGACGTTAGGAGCGGGAGCTCCTACGAGCAGTACTTC | - | TRBV14 | TRBD2 | TRBJ2-7
CASGLVAGGPYTQYF | TGTGCCAGCGGCTTGGTTGCGGGAGGGCCCTATACGCAGTATTTT | - | TRBV5-4 | TRBD2 | TRBJ2-3
CASSYRPSSIYEQYF | TGTGCCAGCAGTTACCGGCCGTCCTCGATCTACGAGCAGTACTTC | many | TRBV6-2/TRBV6-3 | - | TRBJ2-7
CVSSSATTRFAYNEQFF | TGTGTCAGCAGTTCCGCAACCACTAGATTCGCCTACAATGAGCAGTTCTTC | once | TRBV6-5 | - | TRBJ2-1
CASRALAGVARPYEQYF | TGTGCAAGTCGCGCACTAGCGGGAGTGGCCAGGCCCTACGAGCAGTACTTC | - | TRBV12-2 | - | TRBJ2-7